The entry below gives a single T cell receptor beta chain sequence along with its context. The antigen is not known. A junction end diverges from the germline sequence, so it may reflect a read error. This sample was included in a study of cytomegalovirus exposure and HLA in healthy donors. Whole-study results and caveats: Later analysis placed DRB1 highest and HLA-C lowest in TCR association rates, which differed by HLA locus. Most likely, a cluster of highly shared sequence variants arose as a sequencing artifact. In vitro confirmation showed a few CMV-associated chains to be CMV antigen specific.

The germline CDR1 and CDR2 sequences are SGDLS and YYNGEE. This CDR3 is 18 amino acids long. 60 Vbeta and 13 Jbeta primers were used in PCR. In the original workflow: About 11 million of some 80 million unique TCR beta chains were shared, per a later count. Sequencing was performed with immunoSEQ multiplex PCR; in TCRdb, only in-frame clones are kept and a portion is missing. The DNA was the basis for D and trimming; V, J and clone size are from that table. The sample gives approximately 160,000 clones, around 86% of which show up once; 1.5% to 2% is in the top ten. V usage is TRBV9 and J usage is TRBJ1-1; 7 bases agree with TRBD1. The TCR originated in a human donor in good health. The source material was PBMCs. CDR3 nucleotide sequence: TGTGCCAGCAGCGTAAGAGATACGGGGGACAGTCTAAACACTGATGCTTTCTTT. It translates to CASSVRDTGDSLNTDAFF. Based on the CDR3 plus reference TRBV9 and TRBJ1-1, the full variable domain is DSGVTQTPKHLITATGQRVTLRCSPRSGDLSVYWYQQSLDQGLQFLIQYYNGEERAKGNILERFSAQQFPDLHSELNLSSLELGDSALYFCASSVRDTGDSLNTDAFFGQGTRLTVV.